This T cell receptor beta chain was recorded in a study of human T cells and chemical hapten exposure. Study-wide background: Small discrepancies in pooled library volume mainly accounted for the varying TCR yields per sample. Study observations and caveats: Once DPC sensitization occurred, TCRs above 1 in 1000 frequency showed no change.

In the original workflow: Counts of TCRs in each sample centred on a median of around 96,000 and extended from roughly 25,000 to 750,000. TCRdb processed the RACE reads anew with MiXCR; each CDR3 protein has one entry. The authors' filters were not applied to this entry. This table holds over 45,000 distinct CDR3 sequences, 4.3% found once. The time point denotes: healthy volunteer bleed at 2 weeks. Extraction yielded total RNA from whole blood (unfractionated). This clonotype was detected many times. Its antigen is unidentified. The CDR3 runs 13 residues. Germline assignment: CDR1 MNHEY and CDR2 SVGAGI. Trimming pared 2 bases from V and 2 bases from J, leaving 6 bases between.

The receptor was isolated from a female donor in good health. Some clones in this sample may be carry-over from other donors' samples. The sequenced material came from whole blood. The chain recombines TRBV6-5 with TRBJ1-2; D call uncertain. As DNA, the CDR3 is TGTGCCAGCAGTTACGCAGGCAACTATGGCTACACCTTC. This gives the protein CASSYAGNYGYTF.